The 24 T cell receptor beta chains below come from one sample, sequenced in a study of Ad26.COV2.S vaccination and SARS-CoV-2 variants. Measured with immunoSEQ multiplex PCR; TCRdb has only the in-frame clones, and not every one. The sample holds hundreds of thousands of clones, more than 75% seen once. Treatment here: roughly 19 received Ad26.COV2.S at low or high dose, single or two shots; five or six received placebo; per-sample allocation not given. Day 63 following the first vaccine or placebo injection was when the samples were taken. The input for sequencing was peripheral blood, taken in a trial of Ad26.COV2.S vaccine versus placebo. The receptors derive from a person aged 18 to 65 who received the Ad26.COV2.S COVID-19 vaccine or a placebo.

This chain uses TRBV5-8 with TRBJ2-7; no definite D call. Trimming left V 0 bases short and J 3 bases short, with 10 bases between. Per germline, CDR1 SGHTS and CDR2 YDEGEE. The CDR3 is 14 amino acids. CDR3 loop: CASSLVPEFYEQYF. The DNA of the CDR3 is TGTGCCAGCAGCTTGGTCCCAGAATTCTACGAGCAGTACTTC.

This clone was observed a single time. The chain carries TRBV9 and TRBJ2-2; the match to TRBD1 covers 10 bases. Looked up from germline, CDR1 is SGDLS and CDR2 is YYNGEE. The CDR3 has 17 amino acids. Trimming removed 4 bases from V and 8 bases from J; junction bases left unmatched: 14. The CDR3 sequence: CASSTACVDRGKGELFF. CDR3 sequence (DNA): TGTGCCAGCAGCACCGCCTGTGTGGACAGGGGGAAAGGGGAGCTGTTTTTT. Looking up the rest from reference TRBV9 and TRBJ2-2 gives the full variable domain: DSGVTQTPKHLITATGQRVTLRCSPRSGDLSVYWYQQSLDQGLQFLIQYYNGEERAKGNILERFSAQQFPDLHSELNLSSLELGDSALYFCASSTACVDRGKGELFFGEGSRLTVL.

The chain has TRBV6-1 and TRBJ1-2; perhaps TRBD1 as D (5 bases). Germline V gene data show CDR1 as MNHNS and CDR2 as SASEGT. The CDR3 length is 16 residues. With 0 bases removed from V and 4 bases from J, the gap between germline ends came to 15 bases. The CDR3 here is CASSEAQGSAGYGYTF. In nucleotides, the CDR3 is TGTGCCAGCAGTGAAGCCCAGGGATCGGCTGGCTATGGCTACACCTTC.

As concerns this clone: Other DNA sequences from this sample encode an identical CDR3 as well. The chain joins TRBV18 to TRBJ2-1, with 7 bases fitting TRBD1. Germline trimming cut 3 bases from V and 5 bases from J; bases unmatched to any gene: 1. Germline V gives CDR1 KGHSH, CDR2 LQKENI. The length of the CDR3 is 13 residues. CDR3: CASSPGQNNEQFF. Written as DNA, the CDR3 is TGTGCCAGCTCACCGGGACAGAACAATGAGCAGTTCTTC.

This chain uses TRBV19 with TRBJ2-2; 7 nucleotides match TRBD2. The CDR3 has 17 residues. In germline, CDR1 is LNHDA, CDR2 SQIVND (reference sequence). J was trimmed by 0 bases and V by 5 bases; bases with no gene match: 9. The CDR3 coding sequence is TGTGCCAGTAGTCCCTTTATCGGGACTACGAACACCGGGGAGCTGTTTTTT. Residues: CASSPFIGTTNTGELFF.

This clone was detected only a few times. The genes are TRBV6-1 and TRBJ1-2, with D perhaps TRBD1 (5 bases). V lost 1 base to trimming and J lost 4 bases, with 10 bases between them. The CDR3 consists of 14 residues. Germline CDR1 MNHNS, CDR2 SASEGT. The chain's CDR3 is CASSEGTTVYGYTF. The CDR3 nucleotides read TGTGCCAGCAGTGAAGGGACGACAGTCTATGGCTACACCTTC.

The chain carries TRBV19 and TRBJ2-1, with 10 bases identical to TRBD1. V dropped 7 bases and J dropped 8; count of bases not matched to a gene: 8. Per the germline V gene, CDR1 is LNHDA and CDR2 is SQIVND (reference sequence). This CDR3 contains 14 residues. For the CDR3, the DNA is TGTGCCAGTACAACCGGGACAGGGGACTATGAGCAGTTCTTC. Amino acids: CASTTGTGDYEQFF.

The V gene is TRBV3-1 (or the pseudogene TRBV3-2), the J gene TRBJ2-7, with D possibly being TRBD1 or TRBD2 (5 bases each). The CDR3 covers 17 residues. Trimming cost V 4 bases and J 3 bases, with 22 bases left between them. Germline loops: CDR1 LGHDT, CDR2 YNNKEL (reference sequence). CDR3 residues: CASSPSLWDLSFYEQYF. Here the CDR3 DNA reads TGTGCCAGCAGCCCCTCTCTCTGGGACCTGTCCTTCTACGAGCAGTACTTC.

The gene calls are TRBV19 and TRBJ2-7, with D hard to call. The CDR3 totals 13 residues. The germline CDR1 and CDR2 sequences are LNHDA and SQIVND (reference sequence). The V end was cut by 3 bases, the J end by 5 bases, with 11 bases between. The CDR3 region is CASSMSLTHEQYF. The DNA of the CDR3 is TGTGCCAGTAGTATGAGTTTAACCCACGAGCAGTACTTC.

CDR3 residues: CASSTTYRGSNTGELFF. The DNA of the CDR3 is TGTGCCAGCAGCACCACGTACAGGGGATCGAACACCGGGGAGCTGTTTTTT. This sequence joins TRBV7-3 and TRBJ2-2; the match to TRBD1 covers 7 bases. The CDR3 length is 17 residues. V shed 5 bases and J 0 bases; nucleotides not matched to a gene: 9. The germline V gene encodes CDR1 SGHTA and CDR2 FQGTGA.

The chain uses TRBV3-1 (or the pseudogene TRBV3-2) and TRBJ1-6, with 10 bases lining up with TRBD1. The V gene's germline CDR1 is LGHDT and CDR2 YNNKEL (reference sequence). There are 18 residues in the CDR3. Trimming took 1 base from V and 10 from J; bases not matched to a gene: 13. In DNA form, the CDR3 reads TGTGCCAGCAGCCAAGCGGTCCGCGGACAGGGGGGTTACTCACCCCTCCACTTT. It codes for CASSQAVRGQGGYSPLHF.

CDR3 loop: CASSPLAGNYGYTF. The CDR3 bases are TGTGCCAGCAGCCCGCTAGCGGGGAATTATGGCTACACCTTC. The J gene is TRBJ1-2, the V gene TRBV6-5; D remains unclear. The V and J ends lost 6 bases and 5 bases respectively, with 16 bases between them. CDR3 length equals 14 residues. CDR1 and CDR2 from the germline V gene are MNHEY and SVGAGI.

Here the CDR3 DNA reads TGTGCCAGCAGTAACGGACCACCCCAAACTTACGAGCAGTACTTC. Translated, it gives CASSNGPPQTYEQYF. V usage is TRBV6-5 and J usage is TRBJ2-7; no definite D call. This CDR3 is 15 amino acids long. The V end lost 5 bases, the J end lost 4 bases, and 18 bases lay between the germline ends. In germline, CDR1 is MNHEY, CDR2 SVGAGI.

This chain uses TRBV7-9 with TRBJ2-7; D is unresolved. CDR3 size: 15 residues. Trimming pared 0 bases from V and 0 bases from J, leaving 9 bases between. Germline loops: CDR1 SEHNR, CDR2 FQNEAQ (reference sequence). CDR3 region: CASSLASGTSYEQYF. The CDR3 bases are TGTGCCAGCAGCTTAGCGTCAGGAACCTCCTACGAGCAGTACTTC.

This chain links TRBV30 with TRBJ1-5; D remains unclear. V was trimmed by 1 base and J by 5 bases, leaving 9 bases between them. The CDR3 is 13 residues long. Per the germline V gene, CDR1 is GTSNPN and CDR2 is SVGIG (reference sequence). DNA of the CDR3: TGTGCCTGGAGTGCGGACGGGGATCAGCCCCAGCATTTT. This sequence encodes CAWSADGDQPQHF. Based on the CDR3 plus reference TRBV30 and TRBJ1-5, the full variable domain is SQTIHQWPATLVQPVGSPLSLECTVEGTSNPNLYWYRQAAGRGLQLLFYSVGIGQISSEVPQNLSASRPQDRQFILSSKKLLLSDSGFYLCAWSADGDQPQHFGDGTRLSIL.

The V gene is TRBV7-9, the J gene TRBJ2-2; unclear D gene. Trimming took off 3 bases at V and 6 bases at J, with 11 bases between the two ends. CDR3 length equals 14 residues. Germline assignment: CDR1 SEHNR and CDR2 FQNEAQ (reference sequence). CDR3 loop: CASSFSRTAGELFF. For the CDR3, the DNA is TGTGCCAGCAGCTTTTCTCGTACGGCCGGGGAGCTGTTTTTT.

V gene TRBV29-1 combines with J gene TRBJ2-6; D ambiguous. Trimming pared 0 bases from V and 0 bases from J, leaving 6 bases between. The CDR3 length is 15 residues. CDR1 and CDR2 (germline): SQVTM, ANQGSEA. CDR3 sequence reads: CSVEDPGSGANVLTF. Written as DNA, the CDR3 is TGCAGCGTTGAAGATCCGGGCTCTGGGGCCAACGTCCTGACTTTC.

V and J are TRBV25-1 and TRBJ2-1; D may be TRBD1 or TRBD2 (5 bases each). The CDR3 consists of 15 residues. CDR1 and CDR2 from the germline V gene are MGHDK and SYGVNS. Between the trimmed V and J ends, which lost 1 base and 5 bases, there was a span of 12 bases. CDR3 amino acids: CASSEWGINHNEQFF. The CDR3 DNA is TGTGCCAGCAGTGAATGGGGGATTAATCACAATGAGCAGTTCTTC. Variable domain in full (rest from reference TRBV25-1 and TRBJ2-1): EADIYQTPRYLVIGTGKKITLECSQTMGHDKMYWYQQDPGMELHLIHYSYGVNSTEKGDLSSESTVSRIRTEHFPLTLESARPSHTSQYLCASSEWGINHNEQFFGPGTRLTVL.

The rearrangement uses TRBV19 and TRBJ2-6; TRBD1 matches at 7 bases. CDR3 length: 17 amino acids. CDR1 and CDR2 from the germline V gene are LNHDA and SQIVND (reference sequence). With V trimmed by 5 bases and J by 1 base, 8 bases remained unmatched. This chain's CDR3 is CASSHRGYPSGANVLTF. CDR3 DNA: TGTGCCAGTAGTCACAGGGGTTATCCGTCTGGGGCCAACGTCCTGACTTTC.

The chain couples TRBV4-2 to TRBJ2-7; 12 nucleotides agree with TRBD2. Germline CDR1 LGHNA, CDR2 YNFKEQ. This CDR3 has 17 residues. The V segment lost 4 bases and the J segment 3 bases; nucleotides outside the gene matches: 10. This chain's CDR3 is CASSPGTSGLVFYEQYF. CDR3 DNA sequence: TGTGCCAGCAGCCCCGGGACTAGCGGGTTAGTTTTCTACGAGCAGTACTTC.

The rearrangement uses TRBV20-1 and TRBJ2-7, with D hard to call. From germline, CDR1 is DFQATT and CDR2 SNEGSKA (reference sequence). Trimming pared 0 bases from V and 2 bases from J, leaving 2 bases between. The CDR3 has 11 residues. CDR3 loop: CSARDTYEQYF. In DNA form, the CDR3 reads TGCAGTGCTAGAGATACCTACGAGCAGTACTTC.

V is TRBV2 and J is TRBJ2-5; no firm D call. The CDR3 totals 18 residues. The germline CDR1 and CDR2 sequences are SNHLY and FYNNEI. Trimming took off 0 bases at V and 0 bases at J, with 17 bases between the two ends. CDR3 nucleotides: TGTGCCAGCAGTGAAGCGGTTGAGACTCATAAGGACCAAGAGACCCAGTACTTC. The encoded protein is CASSEAVETHKDQETQYF.

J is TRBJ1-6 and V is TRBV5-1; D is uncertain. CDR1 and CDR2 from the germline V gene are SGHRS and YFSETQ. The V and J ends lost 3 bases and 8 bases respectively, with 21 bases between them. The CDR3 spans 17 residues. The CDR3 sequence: CASSWGPHAITDSPLHF. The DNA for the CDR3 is TGCGCCAGCAGCTGGGGTCCTCACGCCATTACTGATTCACCCCTCCACTTT.

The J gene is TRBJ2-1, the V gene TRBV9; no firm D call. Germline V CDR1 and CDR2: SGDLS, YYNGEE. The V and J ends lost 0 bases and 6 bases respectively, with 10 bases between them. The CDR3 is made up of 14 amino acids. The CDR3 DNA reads TGTGCCAGCAGCGTAGGCCTCCAGCTCAATGAGCAGTTCTTC. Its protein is CASSVGLQLNEQFF.